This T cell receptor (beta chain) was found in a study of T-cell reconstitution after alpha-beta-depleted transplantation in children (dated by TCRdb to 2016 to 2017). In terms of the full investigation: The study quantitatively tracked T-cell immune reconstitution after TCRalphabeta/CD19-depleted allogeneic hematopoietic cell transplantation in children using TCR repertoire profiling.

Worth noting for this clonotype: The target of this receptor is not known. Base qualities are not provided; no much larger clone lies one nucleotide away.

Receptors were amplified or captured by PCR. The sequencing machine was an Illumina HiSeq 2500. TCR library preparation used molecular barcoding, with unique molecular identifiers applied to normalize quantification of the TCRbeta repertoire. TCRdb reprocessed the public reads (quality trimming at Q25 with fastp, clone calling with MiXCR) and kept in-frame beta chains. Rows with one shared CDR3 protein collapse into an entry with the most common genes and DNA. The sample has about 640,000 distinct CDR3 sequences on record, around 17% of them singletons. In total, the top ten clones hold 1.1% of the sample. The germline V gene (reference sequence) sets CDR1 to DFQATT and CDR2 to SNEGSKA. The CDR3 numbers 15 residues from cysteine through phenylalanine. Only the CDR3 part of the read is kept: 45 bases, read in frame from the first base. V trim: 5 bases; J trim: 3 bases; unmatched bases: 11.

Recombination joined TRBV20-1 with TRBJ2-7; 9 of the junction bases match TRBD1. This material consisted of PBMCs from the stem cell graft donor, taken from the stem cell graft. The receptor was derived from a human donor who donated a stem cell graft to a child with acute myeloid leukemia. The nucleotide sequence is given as TGCAGTGCTGGGGGGACAGGGACCCCAATCTACGAGCAGTACTTC. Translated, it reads CSAGGTGTPIYEQYF.